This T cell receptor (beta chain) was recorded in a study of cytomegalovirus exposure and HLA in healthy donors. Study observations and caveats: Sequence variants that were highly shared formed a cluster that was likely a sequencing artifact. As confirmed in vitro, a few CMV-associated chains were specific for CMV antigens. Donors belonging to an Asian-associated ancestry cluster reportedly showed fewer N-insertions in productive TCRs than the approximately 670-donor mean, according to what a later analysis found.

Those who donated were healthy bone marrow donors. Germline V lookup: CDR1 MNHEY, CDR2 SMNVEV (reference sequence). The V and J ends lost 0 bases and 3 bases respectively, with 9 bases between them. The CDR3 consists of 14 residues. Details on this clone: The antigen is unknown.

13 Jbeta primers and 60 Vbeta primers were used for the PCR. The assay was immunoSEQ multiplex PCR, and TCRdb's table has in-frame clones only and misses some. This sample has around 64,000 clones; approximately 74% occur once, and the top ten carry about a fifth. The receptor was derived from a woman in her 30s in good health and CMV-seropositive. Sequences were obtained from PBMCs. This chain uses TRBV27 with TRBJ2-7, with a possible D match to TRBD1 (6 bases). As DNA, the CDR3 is TGTGCCAGCAGTTTATCGGGGGCCGACTACGAGCAGTACTTC. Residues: CASSLSGADYEQYF.